This T cell receptor (beta chain) was captured by sequencing in a study of OX40 agonist ivuxolimab in advanced cancers. Study context: Age averaged about 60 years (range roughly 23 to 80), and about 86% were male.

Clones were sequenced by immunoSEQ multiplex PCR, and TCRdb holds only the in-frame ones, with some missing. The sample contains some 63,000 clones, more than 75% of which appear only once. Study-wide results and limits: Relative to CD4+, CD8+ T cells held more expanded clones on average. Patients who responded partially at 0.1-3.0 mg/kg showed clonal expansion ranking among the lowest.

On this clone: Its antigen is currently unknown.

This sample comprised CD4+ or CD8+ T cells sorted from blood, obtained in a trial of the OX40 agonist ivuxolimab. The TCR sequence derives from an adult with an advanced solid tumor such as melanoma, head and neck, liver or kidney cancer.

CDR3 nucleotides: TGCGCCAGCAGCCAAGTAATACAGGGCGGCATTCAGTACTTC. Amino acids: CASSQVIQGGIQYF. V and J are TRBV4-1 and TRBJ2-4; D is possibly TRBD1 (6 bases). The CDR3 contains 14 residues. V was trimmed by 1 base and J by 9 bases, leaving 13 bases between them. Per the germline V gene, CDR1 is MGHRA and CDR2 is YSYEKL.